This is a list of T cell receptor beta chains from one sample in a study of blood T cell repertoires in COVID-19. Sequenced by immunoSEQ multiplex PCR; TCRdb stores in-frame clones only, minus some. The table lists 250,000 to 300,000 clones, approximately 92% of them singletons, with approximately 1.2% in the top ten. Sequencing input: PBMCs or T cells enriched from blood (not recorded which). Receptors were obtained from a woman aged 25 to 39 who had recovered from COVID-19. Both conserved end residues are part of each CDR3. Each record gives: CDR3 protein, CDR3 DNA, D gene, clone size, V gene, J gene. A D gene is named only where the DNA matches it firmly. Rows give clone size only sometimes, using once, few, many, or a class for an expanded clone.

CDR3: CASSGIGLPVTDTQYF
DNA: TGTGCCAGCAGTGGTATTGGACTCCCGGTTACGGATACGCAGTATTTT
D: -
size: -
V: TRBV6-1
J: TRBJ2-3

CDR3: CASSPPLGSGYNEQFF
DNA: TGTGCCAGCAGCCCACCTCTAGGTAGCGGATACAATGAGCAGTTCTTC
D: -
size: -
V: TRBV14
J: TRBJ2-1

CDR3: CAWSGGQGGSTEAFF
DNA: TGTGCCTGGAGTGGAGGGCAGGGAGGAAGCACTGAAGCTTTCTTT
D: -
size: -
V: TRBV30
J: TRBJ1-1

CDR3: CASQNDRVNQPQHF
DNA: TGTGCCAGCCAAAATGACAGGGTCAATCAGCCCCAGCATTTT
D: TRBD1
size: -
V: TRBV7-9
J: TRBJ1-5

CDR3: CASSPTGAGGADTQYF
DNA: TGTGCCAGCAGCCCCACGGGCGCGGGAGGGGCAGATACGCAGTATTTT
D: TRBD2
size: -
V: TRBV7-3
J: TRBJ2-3

CDR3: CASSFGLTRSYNEQFF
DNA: TGTGCCAGCAGCTTCGGACTAACTCGCTCCTACAATGAGCAGTTCTTC
D: -
size: -
V: TRBV11-3
J: TRBJ2-1

CDR3: CASSLGGLSYEQYF
DNA: TGTGCCAGCAGCTTGGGCGGGCTCTCCTACGAGCAGTACTTC
D: -
size: -
V: TRBV7-6
J: TRBJ2-7

CDR3: CASSLLGGANGYTF
DNA: TGTGCCAGCAGTTTATTAGGGGGGGCGAATGGCTACACCTTC
D: -
size: few
V: TRBV27
J: TRBJ1-2

CDR3: CASSPRKVLAGYNEQFF
DNA: TGTGCCAGCAGTCCCCGCAAGGTATTAGCGGGGTACAATGAGCAGTTCTTC
D: TRBD2
size: -
V: TRBV6-2/TRBV6-3
J: TRBJ2-1

CDR3: CASSQLTDTQYF
DNA: TGTGCCAGCAGCCAACTCACAGATACGCAGTATTTT
D: -
size: -
V: TRBV14
J: TRBJ2-3

CDR3: CASSHGRVVVWTEAFF
DNA: TGTGCCAGCAGCCACGGGCGGGTTGTCGTCTGGACTGAAGCTTTCTTT
D: -
size: -
V: TRBV21-1
J: TRBJ1-1

CDR3: CASSPGPAAGGVYEQYF
DNA: TGCGCCAGCAGCCCGGGCCCGGCGGCGGGGGGGGTCTACGAGCAGTACTTC
D: TRBD2
size: -
V: TRBV5-1
J: TRBJ2-7

CDR3: CASSRRFGEETQYF
DNA: TGTGCCAGCAGTAGGCGTTTCGGGGAAGAGACCCAGTACTTC
D: -
size: -
V: TRBV6-2/TRBV6-3
J: TRBJ2-5

CDR3: CASSPQGAVSGYTF
DNA: TGTGCCAGTAGTCCCCAGGGGGCCGTTTCTGGCTACACCTTC
D: TRBD1
size: -
V: TRBV19
J: TRBJ1-2

CDR3: CAWSPDGQNTEAFF
DNA: TGTGCCTGGAGTCCGGACGGACAGAACACTGAAGCTTTCTTT
D: -
size: -
V: TRBV30
J: TRBJ1-1

CDR3: CASSLVQYNEQFF
DNA: TGTGCCAGCAGCTTGGTACAGTACAATGAGCAGTTCTTC
D: -
size: -
V: TRBV5-6
J: TRBJ2-1

CDR3: CASSLEAGVTDTQYF
DNA: TGTGCCAGCAGCTTAGAGGCAGGGGTCACAGATACGCAGTATTTT
D: -
size: -
V: TRBV11-2
J: TRBJ2-3

CDR3: CASSLRTGNTDTQYF
DNA: TGTGCCAGCAGTTTACGGACAGGGAACACAGATACGCAGTATTTT
D: TRBD1
size: -
V: TRBV28
J: TRBJ2-3

CDR3: CASSKPRRAVGELFF
DNA: TGTGCCAGCAGCAAACCGAGGAGGGCAGTTGGGGAGCTGTTTTTT
D: -
size: -
V: TRBV21-1
J: TRBJ2-2

CDR3: CASSLILNTEAFF
DNA: TGTGCCAGCAGCTTAATCCTAAACACTGAAGCTTTCTTT
D: -
size: -
V: TRBV7-2
J: TRBJ1-1

CDR3: CASRKGIEKLFF
DNA: TGTGCCAGCAGGAAGGGGATTGAAAAACTGTTTTTT
D: -
size: -
V: TRBV28
J: TRBJ1-4

CDR3: CASSQDRTSGLYNEQFF
DNA: TGCGCCAGCAGCCAAGATCGTACTAGCGGTTTATACAATGAGCAGTTCTTC
D: TRBD2
size: -
V: TRBV4-1
J: TRBJ2-1

CDR3: CASSLQGSDGYTF
DNA: TGTGCCAGCAGTTTGCAGGGATCGGATGGCTACACCTTC
D: -
size: -
V: TRBV27
J: TRBJ1-2

CDR3: CATSDRLAGDNEQFF
DNA: TGTGCCACCAGTGACCGACTAGCGGGAGACAATGAGCAGTTCTTC
D: TRBD2
size: -
V: TRBV24-1
J: TRBJ2-1

CDR3: CASSVGASGRLYEQYF
DNA: TGTGCCAGCAGCGTAGGGGCTAGCGGGAGGTTGTACGAGCAGTACTTC
D: TRBD2
size: -
V: TRBV9
J: TRBJ2-7

CDR3: CATTLGTEAFF
DNA: TGTGCCACCACGCTAGGCACTGAAGCTTTCTTT
D: -
size: -
V: TRBV6-5
J: TRBJ1-1

CDR3: CASSPGTGDIANTGELFF
DNA: TGTGCCAGCAGCCCAGGGACAGGGGACATCGCGAACACCGGGGAGCTGTTTTTT
D: TRBD1
size: -
V: TRBV5-6
J: TRBJ2-2

CDR3: CASSQDPLAGVKYF
DNA: TGCGCCAGCAGCCAAGATCCCCTAGCGGGAGTGAAGTACTTC
D: TRBD2
size: once
V: TRBV4-1
J: TRBJ2-7

CDR3: CASSRDRGSGSYNSPLHF
DNA: TGTGCCAGCAGCCGGGACAGGGGCTCTGGTTCCTATAATTCACCCCTCCACTTT
D: TRBD1
size: -
V: TRBV28
J: TRBJ1-6

CDR3: CASSSPRGIYEQYF
DNA: TGTGCCAGCAGTTCACCCAGGGGTATCTACGAGCAGTACTTC
D: -
size: -
V: TRBV28
J: TRBJ2-7

CDR3: CASSPTGERNQPQHF
DNA: TGTGCCAGCAGCCCGACAGGGGAGCGCAATCAGCCCCAGCATTTT
D: TRBD1
size: -
V: TRBV6-5
J: TRBJ1-5

CDR3: CASSPPGPKRNEQFF
DNA: TGTGCCAGCTCACCCCCGGGCCCTAAGCGGAATGAGCAGTTCTTC
D: -
size: -
V: TRBV18
J: TRBJ2-1

CDR3: CASSRGLSGELFF
DNA: TGCGCCAGCAGTCGAGGCCTTTCCGGGGAGCTGTTTTTT
D: -
size: -
V: TRBV23-1
J: TRBJ2-2

CDR3: CAWSGRSSYEQYF
DNA: TGTGCCTGGAGTGGTAGGAGCTCCTACGAGCAGTACTTC
D: -
size: -
V: TRBV30
J: TRBJ2-7

CDR3: CASSGSSGPYNEQFF
DNA: TGTGCCAGCAGCGGCTCTAGCGGGCCCTACAATGAGCAGTTCTTC
D: TRBD2
size: -
V: TRBV9
J: TRBJ2-1

CDR3: CASSYVPAYNEQFF
DNA: TGTGCCAGCAGTTACGTACCAGCCTACAATGAGCAGTTCTTC
D: -
size: -
V: TRBV6-5
J: TRBJ2-1

CDR3: CASSLPDRGSGNTIYF
DNA: TGTGCCAGCAGCTTACCCGACAGGGGGTCTGGAAACACCATATATTTT
D: TRBD1
size: -
V: TRBV5-6
J: TRBJ1-3

CDR3: CASKAGGNTEAFF
DNA: TGTGCCAGTAAGGCAGGGGGTAACACTGAAGCTTTCTTT
D: TRBD1
size: -
V: TRBV19
J: TRBJ1-1

CDR3: CASSDHGNLETQYF
DNA: TGTGCCAGCAGTGACCACGGGAATTTAGAGACCCAGTACTTC
D: -
size: once
V: TRBV27
J: TRBJ2-5

CDR3: CASSFQRSDTQYF
DNA: TGTGCCAGCAGTTTTCAGCGGAGTGATACGCAGTATTTT
D: -
size: -
V: TRBV6-2/TRBV6-3
J: TRBJ2-3

CDR3: CAIDKSDRAKQYF
DNA: TGTGCCATCGATAAGAGTGACAGGGCCAAGCAGTATTTT
D: TRBD1
size: -
V: TRBV2
J: TRBJ2-3

CDR3: CASSPFSSGSVVYEQYF
DNA: TGTGCCAGCAGCCCTTTTTCTAGCGGGAGTGTAGTCTACGAGCAGTACTTC
D: TRBD2
size: -
V: TRBV11-2
J: TRBJ2-7

CDR3: CASSEYRRAEEQFF
DNA: TGTGCCAGCAGTGAATACCGGAGGGCCGAGGAGCAGTTCTTC
D: -
size: -
V: TRBV25-1
J: TRBJ2-1

CDR3: CASSQAQSGRADTGELFF
DNA: TGTGCCAGCAGCCAAGCCCAAAGCGGGAGAGCGGACACCGGGGAGCTGTTTTTT
D: TRBD2
size: -
V: TRBV4-2
J: TRBJ2-2

CDR3: CASSLMEHYGYTF
DNA: TGTGCCAGCAGCTTAATGGAGCACTATGGCTACACCTTC
D: -
size: -
V: TRBV11-2
J: TRBJ1-2

CDR3: CSVSGTSVRAYNEQFF
DNA: TGCAGCGTTTCCGGGACTAGCGTTAGGGCCTACAATGAGCAGTTCTTC
D: TRBD2
size: -
V: TRBV29-1
J: TRBJ2-1

CDR3: CASSPGVGELFF
DNA: TGTGCCAGCAGCCCGGGGGTCGGGGAGCTGTTTTTT
D: -
size: -
V: TRBV7-3
J: TRBJ2-2

CDR3: CASSLAILGGRGDNEQFF
DNA: TGTGCCAGCAGCTTAGCGATTCTCGGGGGGCGCGGAGACAATGAGCAGTTCTTC
D: -
size: -
V: TRBV7-2
J: TRBJ2-1

CDR3: CASSQGLAGGLAKNIQYF
DNA: TGTGCCAGCAGTCAGGGACTAGCGGGAGGTCTAGCCAAAAACATTCAGTACTTC
D: TRBD2
size: -
V: TRBV6-6
J: TRBJ2-4

CDR3: CASSQDGGNEQFF
DNA: TGTGCCAGCAGCCAAGACGGGGGCAATGAGCAGTTCTTC
D: -
size: once
V: TRBV7-9
J: TRBJ2-1

CDR3: CASSQNPGELFF
DNA: TGTGCCAGCAGCCAAAATCCCGGGGAGCTGTTTTTT
D: -
size: -
V: TRBV7-3
J: TRBJ2-2

CDR3: CASSPGQGSNEQFF
DNA: TGTGCCAGCAGCCCGGGACAGGGGTCGAATGAGCAGTTCTTC
D: TRBD1
size: -
V: TRBV11-3
J: TRBJ2-1

CDR3: CASSQPVLVIKETQYF
DNA: TGCGCCAGCAGTCAACCCGTACTAGTTATAAAAGAGACCCAGTACTTC
D: -
size: -
V: TRBV23-1
J: TRBJ2-5

CDR3: CASSGTGGGGTDTQYF
DNA: TGTGCCAGCAGCGGGACAGGGGGCGGAGGGACAGATACGCAGTATTTT
D: TRBD1
size: -
V: TRBV27
J: TRBJ2-3

CDR3: CASSVTSNTGELFF
DNA: TGTGCCAGCAGCGTGACTAGCAACACCGGGGAGCTGTTTTTT
D: TRBD2
size: -
V: TRBV7-9
J: TRBJ2-2